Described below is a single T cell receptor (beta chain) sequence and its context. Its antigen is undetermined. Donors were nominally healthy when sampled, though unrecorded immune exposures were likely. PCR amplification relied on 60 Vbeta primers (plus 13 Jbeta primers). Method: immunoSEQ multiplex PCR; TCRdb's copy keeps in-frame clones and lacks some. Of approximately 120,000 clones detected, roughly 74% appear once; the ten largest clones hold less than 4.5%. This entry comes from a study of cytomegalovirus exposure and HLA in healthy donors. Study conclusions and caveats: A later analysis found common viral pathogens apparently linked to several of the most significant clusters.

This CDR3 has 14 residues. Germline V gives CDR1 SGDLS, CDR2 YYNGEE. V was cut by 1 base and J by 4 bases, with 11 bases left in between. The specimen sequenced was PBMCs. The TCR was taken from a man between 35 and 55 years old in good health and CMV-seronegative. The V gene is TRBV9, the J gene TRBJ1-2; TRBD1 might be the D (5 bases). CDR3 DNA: TGTGCCAGCAGCGTAACGACGGGGGGCTATGGCTACACCTTC. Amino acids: CASSVTTGGYGYTF.